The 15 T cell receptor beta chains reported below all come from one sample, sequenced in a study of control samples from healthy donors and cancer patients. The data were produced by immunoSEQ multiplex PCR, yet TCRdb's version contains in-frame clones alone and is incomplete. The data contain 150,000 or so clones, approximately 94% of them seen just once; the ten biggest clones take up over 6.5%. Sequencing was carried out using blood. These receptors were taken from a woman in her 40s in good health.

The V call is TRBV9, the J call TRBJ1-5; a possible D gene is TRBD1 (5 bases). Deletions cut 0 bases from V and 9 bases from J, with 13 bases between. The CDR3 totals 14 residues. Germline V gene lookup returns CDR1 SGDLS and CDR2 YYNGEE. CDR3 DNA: TGTGCCAGCAGCGTAGGCCTAGGGGATGGGCCCCAGCATTTT. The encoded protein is CASSVGLGDGPQHF.

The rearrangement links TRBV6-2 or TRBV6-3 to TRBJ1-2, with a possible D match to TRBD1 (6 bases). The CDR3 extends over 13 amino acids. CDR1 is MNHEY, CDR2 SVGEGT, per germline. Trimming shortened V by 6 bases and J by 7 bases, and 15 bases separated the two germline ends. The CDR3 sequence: CASSRDRSSGYTF. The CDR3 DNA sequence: TGTGCCAGCAGCCGTGACAGGTCCTCTGGCTACACCTTC.

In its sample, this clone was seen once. The CDR3 protein is CASSIRRGSGDGYTF. The DNA for the CDR3 is TGTGCCAGTAGTATACGTCGGGGCAGCGGCGATGGCTACACCTTC. The chain carries TRBV19 and TRBJ1-2, with D possibly matching TRBD1 (5 bases). Trimming removed 2 bases at V and 6 bases at J, with 16 bases between. The germline V gene has CDR1 LNHDA and CDR2 SQIVND (reference sequence). This CDR3 spans 15 amino acids.

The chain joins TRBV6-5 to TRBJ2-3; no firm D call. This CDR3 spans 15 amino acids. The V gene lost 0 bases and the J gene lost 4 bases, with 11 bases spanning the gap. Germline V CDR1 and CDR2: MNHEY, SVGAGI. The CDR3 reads CASSYSAGEADTQYF. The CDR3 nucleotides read TGTGCCAGCAGTTACTCGGCCGGAGAGGCAGATACGCAGTATTTT.

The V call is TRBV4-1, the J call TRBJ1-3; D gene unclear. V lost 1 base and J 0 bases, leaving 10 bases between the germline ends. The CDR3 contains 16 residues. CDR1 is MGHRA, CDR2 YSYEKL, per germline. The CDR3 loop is CASSQGRTRSGNTIYF. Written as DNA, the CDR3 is TGCGCCAGCAGCCAAGGAAGGACCCGCTCTGGAAACACCATATATTTT.

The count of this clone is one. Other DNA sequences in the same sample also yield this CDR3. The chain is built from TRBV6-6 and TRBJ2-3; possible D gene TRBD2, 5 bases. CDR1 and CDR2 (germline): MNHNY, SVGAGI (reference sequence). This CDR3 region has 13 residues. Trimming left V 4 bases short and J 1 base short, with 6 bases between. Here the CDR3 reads CASSWGGTDTQYF. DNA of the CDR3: TGTGCCAGCAGTTGGGGAGGCACAGATACGCAGTATTTT.

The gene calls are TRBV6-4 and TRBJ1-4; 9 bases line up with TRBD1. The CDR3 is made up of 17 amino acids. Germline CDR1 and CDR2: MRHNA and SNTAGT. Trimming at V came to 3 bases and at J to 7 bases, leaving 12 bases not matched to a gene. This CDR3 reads CASSEGTGIFRGEKLFF. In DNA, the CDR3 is TGTGCCAGCAGTGAAGGGACAGGGATTTTTCGCGGTGAAAAACTGTTTTTT.

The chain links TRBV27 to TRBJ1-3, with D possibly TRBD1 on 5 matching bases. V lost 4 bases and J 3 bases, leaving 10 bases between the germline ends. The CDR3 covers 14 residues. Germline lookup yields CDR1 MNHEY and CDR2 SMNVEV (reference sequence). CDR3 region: CASSSRGLGNTIYF. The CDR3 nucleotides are TGTGCCAGCAGTTCTCGGGGACTTGGAAACACCATATATTTT.

CDR3 amino acids: CASSPAFYGYTF. CDR3 nucleotides: TGTGCCAGCAGCCCCGCCTTTTATGGCTACACCTTC. The rearrangement uses TRBV14 and TRBJ1-2; D is undetermined. CDR1 and CDR2 (germline): SGHDN, FVKESK. V was clipped by 4 bases and J by 5 bases, with 8 bases between them. The CDR3 contains 12 residues.

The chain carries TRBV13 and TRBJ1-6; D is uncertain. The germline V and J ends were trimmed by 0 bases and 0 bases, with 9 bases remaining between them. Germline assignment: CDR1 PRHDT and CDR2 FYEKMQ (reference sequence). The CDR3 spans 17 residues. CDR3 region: CASSLGLPSSYNSPLHF. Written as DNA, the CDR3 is TGTGCCAGCAGCTTAGGGCTGCCGAGCTCCTATAATTCACCCCTCCACTTT. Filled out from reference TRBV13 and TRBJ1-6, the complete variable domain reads AAGVIQSPRHLIKEKRETATLKCYPIPRHDTVYWYQQGPGQDPQFLISFYEKMQSDKGSIPDRFSAQQFSDYHSELNMSSLELGDSALYFCASSLGLPSSYNSPLHFGNGTRLTVT.

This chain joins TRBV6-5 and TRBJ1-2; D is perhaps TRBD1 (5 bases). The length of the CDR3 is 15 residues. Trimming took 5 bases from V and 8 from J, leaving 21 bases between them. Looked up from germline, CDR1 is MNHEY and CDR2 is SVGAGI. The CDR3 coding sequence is TGTGCCAGCAGTCACAAGATGATGGGGGGTGGCGGCTACACCTTC. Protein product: CASSHKMMGGGGYTF.

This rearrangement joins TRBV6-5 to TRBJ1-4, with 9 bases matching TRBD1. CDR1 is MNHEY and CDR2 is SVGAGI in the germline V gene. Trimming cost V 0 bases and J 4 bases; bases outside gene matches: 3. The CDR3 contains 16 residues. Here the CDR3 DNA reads TGTGCCAGCAGTTACTCTACAGGGGGCGGTAATGAAAAACTGTTTTTT. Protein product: CASSYSTGGGNEKLFF.

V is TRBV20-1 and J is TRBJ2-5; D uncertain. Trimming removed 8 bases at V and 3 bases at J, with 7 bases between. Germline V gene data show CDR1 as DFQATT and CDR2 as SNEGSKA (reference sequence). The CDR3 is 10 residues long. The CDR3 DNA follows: TGCAGTTACGAAAAAGAGACCCAGTACTTC. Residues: CSYEKETQYF.

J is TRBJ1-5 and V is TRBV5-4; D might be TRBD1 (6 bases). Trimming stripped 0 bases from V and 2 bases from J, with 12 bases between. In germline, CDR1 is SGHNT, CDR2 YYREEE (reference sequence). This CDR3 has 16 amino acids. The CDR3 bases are TGTGCCAGCAGCTTGGGCGGGGGGGCCCGCAATCAGCCCCAGCATTTT. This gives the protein CASSLGGGARNQPQHF.

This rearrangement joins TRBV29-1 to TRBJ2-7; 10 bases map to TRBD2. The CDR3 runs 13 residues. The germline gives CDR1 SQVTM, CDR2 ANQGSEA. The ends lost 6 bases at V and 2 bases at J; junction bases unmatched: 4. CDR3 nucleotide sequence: TGCAGCGTCAGGACTAGCGGAACCTACGAGCAGTACTTC. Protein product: CSVRTSGTYEQYF.